These 11 T cell receptor beta chains were sequenced from one sample in a study of blood T cells in healthy people across ages (dated by TCRdb to 2015 to 2017). Library creation used 5' RACE. Instrument used: Illumina HiSeq 2500. The second PCR ran for about 7 to 11 cycles and used a J-beta primer mix along with a sample-barcoded 5' primer. In TCRdb, the public reads were trimmed at Q25 with fastp and aligned with MiXCR, with productive beta chains retained. Every entry covers one CDR3 protein and lists the most common genes and DNA from its rows. The sample table shows roughly 1,000,000 distinct CDR3 sequences, and approximately 26% are seen once. Of the sample, 0.65% to 0.75% falls within the top ten clones. These records were also assigned to another study, of T cells of mothers and their children.

The source material was blood. The source of these receptors is a girl aged 2-10 years in good health.

The chain recombines TRBV4-3 with TRBJ2-7; 11 positions agree with TRBD2. Germline CDR1 LGHNA, CDR2 YSLEER. The ends lost 0 bases at V and 9 bases at J; junction bases unmatched: 13. This CDR3 contains 17 residues. The CDR3, as DNA: TGCGCCAGCAGCCAAGACGCATCTAGCGGGGGGCTAGTAGGGCAGTACTTC. Amino acid sequence: CASSQDASSGGLVGQYF.

This clonotype has just one count. This CDR3 reads CASARDSQNSPLHF. The CDR3 nucleotides are TGTGCCAGCGCCCGGGACAGCCAAAATTCACCCCTCCACTTT. This rearrangement joins TRBV5-5 to TRBJ1-6, with 7 bases lining up with TRBD1. Germline V gene sequence: CDR1 SGHKS, CDR2 YYEKEE (reference sequence). The CDR3 consists of 14 residues. V was clipped by 7 bases and J by 7 bases; unmatched bases: 8. Full variable domain (outside the CDR3, taken from reference TRBV5-5 and TRBJ1-6): DAGVTQSPTHLIKTRGQQVTLRCSPISGHKSVSWYQQVLGQGPQFIFQYYEKEERGRGNFPDRFSARQFPNYSSELNVNALLLGDSALYLCASARDSQNSPLHFGNGTRLTVT.

This clonotype was seen only a few times. This chain connects TRBV28 to TRBJ1-1; no definite D call. Trimming pared 4 bases from V and 3 bases from J, leaving 15 bases between. The CDR3 is made up of 15 amino acids. Looked up from germline, CDR1 is MDHEN and CDR2 is SYDVKM. The CDR3 DNA reads as TGTGCCAGCAGTTCCCCCGACGAACTCGACACTGAAGCTTTCTTT. It encodes CASSSPDELDTEAFF.

The CDR3 DNA sequence: TGTGCCAGCAGCTTAAAAACAGGGGGCAATGAGCAGTTCTTC. It encodes CASSLKTGGNEQFF. V usage is TRBV7-9 and J usage is TRBJ2-1; 8 bases map to TRBD1. V shed 2 bases and J 6 bases; nucleotides not matched to a gene: 3. This CDR3 contains 14 residues. Germline V gene data show CDR1 as SEHNR and CDR2 as FQNEAQ (reference sequence). The full variable domain, completed using reference TRBV7-9 and TRBJ2-1, is DTGVSQNPRHKITKRGQNVTFRCDPISEHNRLYWYRQTLGQGPEFLTYFQNEAQLEKSRLLSDRFSAERPKGSFSTLEIQRTEQGDSAMYLCASSLKTGGNEQFFGPGTRLTVL.

This clonotype occurred a few times. This sequence joins TRBV29-1 and TRBJ2-7; the D call may be TRBD1 or TRBD2 (5 bases each). There are 11 residues in the CDR3. Looked up from germline, CDR1 is SQVTM and CDR2 is ANQGSEA. Trimming removed 7 bases from V and 6 bases from J, with 13 bases in between. The CDR3 DNA is TGCAGCGCCGGGACCCAGAGCGAGCAGTACTTC. This gives the protein CSAGTQSEQYF.

This clonotype has ten or more counts. The chain uses TRBV3-1 and TRBJ2-7; D uncertain. V was cut by 8 bases and J by 3 bases, with 5 bases left in between. CDR1 and CDR2 from the germline V gene are LGHDT and YNNKEL (reference sequence). This CDR3 spans 10 amino acids. Here the CDR3 reads CASGNYEQYF. DNA for the CDR3: TGTGCCAGCGGCAACTACGAGCAGTACTTC.

As regards this clonotype: Germline and junction disagree at one end, which may indicate a read error. The chain carries TRBV5-1 and TRBJ2-6, with no clear D. CDR1 is SGHRS and CDR2 is YFSETQ in the germline V gene. The CDR3 consists of 17 residues. CDR3 sequence: CASSLIGQSSGANVLTF. Here the CDR3 DNA reads TGCGCCAGCAGCTTAATAGGGCAGTCCTCTGGAGCCAACGTCCTGACTTTC.

The chain recombines TRBV5-1 with TRBJ2-5; 9 bases align to TRBD2. V shed 5 bases and J 2 bases; nucleotides not matched to a gene: 7. Germline CDR1 SGHRS, CDR2 YFSETQ. CDR3 size: 15 residues. CDR3 nucleotide sequence: TGCGCCAGCAGGGAAACCAGCGGGGGGCAAGAGACCCAGTACTTC. It yields the protein CASRETSGGQETQYF. Variable domain in full (rest from reference TRBV5-1 and TRBJ2-5): KAGVTQTPRYLIKTRGQQVTLSCSPISGHRSVSWYQQTPGQGLQFLFEYFSETQRNKGNFPGRFSGRQFSNSRSEMNVSTLELGDSALYLCASRETSGGQETQYFGPGTRLLVL.

The V gene is TRBV6-1, the J gene TRBJ1-1; D unresolved. Per the germline V gene, CDR1 is MNHNS and CDR2 is SASEGT. The V gene lost 7 bases and the J gene lost 6 bases, with 18 bases spanning the gap. CDR3 length: 14 amino acids. The chain's CDR3 is CASKVFGSDAEAFF. In nucleotides, the CDR3 is TGTGCCAGCAAGGTTTTCGGGTCGGACGCTGAAGCTTTCTTT.

This chain links TRBV6-5 with TRBJ2-5; D is unresolved. V lost 0 bases, J lost 5 bases, and 10 bases lay in between. CDR1 is MNHEY and CDR2 is SVGAGI in the germline V gene. The length of the CDR3 is 14 residues. The CDR3 DNA sequence: TGTGCCAGCAGTTACTCGTTAGCTGTGGAGACCCAGTACTTC. Amino acids: CASSYSLAVETQYF.

The rearrangement joins TRBV12-3 or TRBV12-4 to TRBJ2-5; maybe TRBD2 (5 bases). The CDR3 consists of 15 residues. Trimming stripped 6 bases from V and 5 bases from J, with 19 bases between. The DNA for the CDR3 is TGTGCCAGCAGGACGGCCGGGATGAGGATGGAGACCCAGTACTTC. Protein sequence: CASRTAGMRMETQYF.